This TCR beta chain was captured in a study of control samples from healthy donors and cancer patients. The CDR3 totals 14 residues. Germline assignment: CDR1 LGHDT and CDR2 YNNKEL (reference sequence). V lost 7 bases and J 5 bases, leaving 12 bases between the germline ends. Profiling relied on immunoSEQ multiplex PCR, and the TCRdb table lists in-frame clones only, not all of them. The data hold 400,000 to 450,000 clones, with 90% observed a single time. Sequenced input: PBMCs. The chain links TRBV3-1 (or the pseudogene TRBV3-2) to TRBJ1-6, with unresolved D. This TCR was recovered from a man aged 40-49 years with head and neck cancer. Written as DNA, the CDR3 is TGTGCCAGCACCTTGCGGGAGGATAATTCACCCCTCCACTTT. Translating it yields CASTLREDNSPLHF.